This T cell receptor beta chain was captured in a study of STAT5B mutations in CD4+ large granular lymphocyte leukemia. Control samples were healthy donors' buffy coats. Deletions cut 8 bases from V and 11 bases from J, with 12 bases between. CDR1 and CDR2 (germline): SGHVS, FQNEAQ. There are 11 residues in the CDR3. In the study's own analysis: Productive clonotypes were detectable down to 2.59 x 10-5 frequency. Sequenced by immunoSEQ multiplex PCR; TCRdb stores in-frame clones only, minus some. The DNA gave D and trimming, while V, J and clone size come from that table. The table includes roughly 32,000 clones, 65% to 80% detected once. This clone was recorded a few times. Its antigen remains unknown. Findings of the study overall: 8/27 top patient clones versus 2/35 control clones were TRBV06-family.

This TCR was sampled from a human donor in good health. Sequencing used CD4+ T cells from blood buffy coats. The V and J genes are TRBV7-8 and TRBJ2-2, with a weak D call TRBD2 (6 bases). CDR3 DNA sequence: TGTGCCAGCCAGACTAGGGCCGAGCTGTTTTTT. Translation gives CASQTRAELFF.